The 30 T cell receptor beta chains given below trace back to one sample, sequenced in a study of CD8+ T cells in alopecia areata. Sequencing templates came from extracted RNA that was reverse transcribed into cDNA. Sequenced by immunoSEQ multiplex PCR; TCRdb stores in-frame clones only, minus some. The table records about 190,000 clones, about 60% of them present only once. This sample's treatment: oral pan-JAK inhibitor, 5-10 mg twice daily. Material: CD8+ T cells sorted from blood, obtained at week 24, from a patient treated with tofacitinib. The receptors were gathered from a human donor with alopecia areata.

The chain uses TRBV9 and TRBJ1-1; D is perhaps TRBD1 (6 bases). The V end lost 4 bases, the J end lost 5 bases, and 15 bases lay between the germline ends. The CDR3 spans 14 residues. Germline V CDR1 and CDR2: SGDLS, YYNGEE. CDR3 DNA sequence: TGTGCCAGCAGCATCGAACAGGGTCAAACTGAAGCTTTCTTT. This codes for CASSIEQGQTEAFF.

The V call is TRBV27, the J call TRBJ2-5; 10 nucleotides agree with TRBD1. The end of the DNA fits TRBJ2-7 better, so the J call may be wrong. Germline V gene sequence: CDR1 MNHEY, CDR2 SMNVEV (reference sequence). The CDR3 consists of 17 residues. CDR3 sequence (DNA): TGTGCCAGCAGTCCATTGAAGGGACAGGGGTATACCTACGAGCAGTACTTC. It yields the protein CASSPLKGQGYTYEQYF.

This clone appeared a few times. The chain uses TRBV5-1 and TRBJ1-1, with D maybe TRBD1 (5 bases). The ends were cut back, 7 bases at V and 3 bases at J, with 10 bases in the middle. Germline CDR1 and CDR2: SGHRS and YFSETQ. The CDR3 has 12 amino acids. The chain's CDR3 is CASATGDTEAFF. DNA for the CDR3: TGCGCCAGCGCAACGGGGGACACTGAAGCTTTCTTT. The full variable domain, its missing parts supplied by reference TRBV5-1 and TRBJ1-1, is KAGVTQTPRYLIKTRGQQVTLSCSPISGHRSVSWYQQTPGQGLQFLFEYFSETQRNKGNFPGRFSGRQFSNSRSEMNVSTLELGDSALYLCASATGDTEAFFGQGTRLTVV.

This chain joins TRBV6-5 and TRBJ2-5; D may correspond to TRBD1 or TRBD2 (6 bases each). CDR3 length equals 16 residues. CDR1 and CDR2 from the germline V gene are MNHEY and SVGAGI. Trimming removed 0 bases from V and 5 bases from J, with 16 bases in between. CDR3 amino acids: CASSYSAGGAGETQYF. The DNA of the CDR3 is TGTGCCAGCAGTTACTCAGCCGGGGGCGCGGGGGAGACCCAGTACTTC.

This clone has more than one count but fewer than ten. The rearrangement links TRBV4-1 to TRBJ1-2; tentatively, D is TRBD1 (5 bases). The V gene lost 1 base and the J gene lost 1 base, with 10 bases spanning the gap. CDR3 size: 15 residues. Germline CDR1 MGHRA, CDR2 YSYEKL. CDR3 DNA: TGCGCCAGCAGCCAAGCAACAGGAAATAACTATGGCTACACCTTC. It is translated as CASSQATGNNYGYTF.

CDR3 sequence: CASSWRRVVITEQFF. The CDR3 nucleotides read TGTGCCAGCAGCTGGCGGAGGGTTGTCATCACTGAGCAGTTCTTC. The chain employs TRBV7-8 and TRBJ2-1; possibly TRBD2 for D (6 bases). Germline assignment: CDR1 SGHVS and CDR2 FQNEAQ. Trimming stripped 4 bases from V and 9 bases from J, with 19 bases between. This CDR3 has 15 residues.

This clone came up once. This chain links TRBV30 with TRBJ2-7; D remains unclear. The germline V gene encodes CDR1 GTSNPN and CDR2 SVGIG (reference sequence). Trimming took 2 bases from V and 3 from J, leaving 5 bases between them. CDR3 length equals 11 residues. The CDR3 region has the DNA TGTGCCTGGAGTATCGGCTACGAGCAGTACTTC. Its protein is CAWSIGYEQYF.

The rearrangement links TRBV19 to TRBJ2-7; maybe TRBD2 (5 bases). Per germline, CDR1 LNHDA and CDR2 SQIVND (reference sequence). The CDR3 runs to 15 residues. V was cut by 3 bases and J by 3 bases, with 15 bases left in between. This chain's CDR3 is CASSIRLATHYEQYF. The DNA of the CDR3 is TGTGCCAGTAGTATCCGCCTAGCCACCCACTACGAGCAGTACTTC.

The chain employs TRBV15 and TRBJ2-5; TRBD1 might be the D (6 bases). Trimming stripped 2 bases from V and 0 bases from J, with 10 bases between. This CDR3 comprises 15 residues. Germline CDR1 LNHNV, CDR2 YYDKDF (reference sequence). CDR3 amino acids: CATSRPRQDQETQYF. DNA for the CDR3: TGTGCCACCAGCAGACCCCGACAGGACCAAGAGACCCAGTACTTC.

Only one count was recorded for this clone. The gene calls are TRBV5-1 and TRBJ2-3; 7 positions agree with TRBD2. CDR1 is SGHRS, CDR2 YFSETQ, per germline. The CDR3 runs 14 residues. V was pared by 2 bases and J by 4 bases, with 4 bases of the junction left unmatched. The CDR3 reads CASSFGGSADTQYF. For the CDR3, the DNA is TGCGCCAGCAGCTTTGGCGGGAGTGCAGATACGCAGTATTTT.

V and J are TRBV7-6 and TRBJ1-5; 7 nucleotides match TRBD1. The V and J ends lost 5 bases and 6 bases, in that order; junction bases with no gene match: 4. Germline V lookup: CDR1 SGHVS, CDR2 FNYEAQ. This CDR3 region has 13 residues. Here the CDR3 reads CASSVQGGQPQHF. In DNA form, the CDR3 reads TGTGCCAGCAGCGTCCAGGGGGGTCAGCCCCAGCATTTT.

This clone has just one count. The CDR3 loop reads CASSFWDAVNQETQYF. Here the CDR3 DNA reads TGTGCCAGCAGCTTCTGGGACGCGGTAAACCAAGAGACCCAGTACTTC. The chain links TRBV7-9 to TRBJ2-5; perhaps D is TRBD1 or TRBD2 (5 bases each). This CDR3 comprises 16 residues. V lost 3 bases and J 0 bases, leaving 14 bases between the germline ends. Germline lookup yields CDR1 SEHNR and CDR2 FQNEAQ (reference sequence).

The genes are TRBV10-2 and TRBJ1-4; weak D call: TRBD1 (5 bases). V shed 2 bases and J shed 0 bases, with 10 bases lying between them. The germline CDR1 and CDR2 sequences are WSHSY and SAAADI. The CDR3 consists of 16 residues. The CDR3 bases are TGCGCCAGCAGTGAGCCAGACAGTTCAACTAATGAAAAACTGTTTTTT. Protein product: CASSEPDSSTNEKLFF.

The V and J genes are TRBV2 and TRBJ2-3, with D possibly TRBD1 on 6 matching bases. V gave up 8 bases and J gave up 0 bases, with 12 bases separating them. The CDR3 loop spans 14 amino acids. Germline V gives CDR1 SNHLY, CDR2 FYNNEI. The CDR3 DNA sequence: TGTGCCAGCCGGTGGACAGCTAGCACAGATACGCAGTATTTT. Translating gives CASRWTASTDTQYF.

The chain carries TRBV30 and TRBJ2-5, with unresolved D. The V gene lost 1 base and the J gene lost 2 bases, with 8 bases spanning the gap. Germline V gene sequence: CDR1 GTSNPN, CDR2 SVGIG (reference sequence). The CDR3 extends over 13 amino acids. CDR3 in amino acids: CAWSGAGQETQYF. DNA for the CDR3: TGTGCCTGGAGTGGAGCCGGACAAGAGACCCAGTACTTC.

The V gene is TRBV30, the J gene TRBJ2-7; 12 nucleotides match TRBD2. This CDR3 has 17 amino acids. Germline assignment: CDR1 GTSNPN and CDR2 SVGIG (reference sequence). V was clipped by 4 bases and J by 1 base; unmatched bases: 11. The CDR3, as DNA: TGTGCCTGGACAGGACTAGCGGGGCCTCATCTATCCTACGAGCAGTACTTC. Protein sequence: CAWTGLAGPHLSYEQYF.

The chain is built from TRBV5-1 and TRBJ2-5, with 9 bases identical to TRBD2. Trimming cost V 0 bases and J 2 bases; bases outside gene matches: 2. The CDR3 is made up of 15 amino acids. Germline CDR1 reads SGHRS; CDR2 reads YFSETQ. CDR3 amino acids: CASSLASGGQETQYF. The DNA for the CDR3 is TGCGCCAGCAGCTTGGCCAGCGGGGGGCAAGAGACCCAGTACTTC.

This clone was seen only once. This sequence joins TRBV10-3 and TRBJ2-7; D is possibly TRBD1 (6 bases). Germline V gene lookup returns CDR1 ENHRY and CDR2 SYGVKD. Trimming removed 10 bases from V and 2 bases from J, with 24 bases in between. This CDR3 region has 16 residues. The CDR3 bases are TGTGCCACCTTCCGGTTGCCGGACAGTCGCCCCTACGAGCAGTACTTC. It specifies CATFRLPDSRPYEQYF.

The chain is built from TRBV4-1 and TRBJ2-3; D unresolved. The CDR3 has 10 amino acids. V dropped 8 bases and J dropped 6 bases, with 6 bases sitting between them. In germline, CDR1 is MGHRA, CDR2 YSYEKL. As DNA, the CDR3 is TGCGCCAGCGGTGGGGATACGCAGTATTTT. This sequence encodes CASGGDTQYF.

Within the sample, this clone is large. The CDR3 region is CASTDAISGANVLTF. CDR3 sequence (DNA): TGTGCCAGCACCGACGCCATCTCTGGGGCCAACGTCCTGACTTTC. The J gene is TRBJ2-6, the V gene TRBV27; D is uncertain. Looked up from germline, CDR1 is MNHEY and CDR2 is SMNVEV (reference sequence). V lost 7 bases, J lost 0 bases, and 10 bases lay in between. The CDR3 has 15 amino acids.

This chain joins TRBV4-2 and TRBJ1-6, with 10 bases fitting TRBD1. The junction had 7 bases not matched to a gene; V was cut back by 2 bases and J by 6 bases. Germline CDR1 is LGHNA and CDR2 is YNFKEQ. The length of the CDR3 is 17 residues. CDR3 protein: CASSQYPGTGVNSPLHF. As DNA, the CDR3 is TGTGCCAGCAGCCAATACCCCGGGACAGGGGTTAATTCACCCCTCCACTTT.

The sample holds a few counts of this clone. This chain joins TRBV29-1 and TRBJ1-2, with D maybe TRBD1 (5 bases). The CDR3 totals 12 residues. With 2 bases removed from V and 6 bases from J, the gap between germline ends came to 10 bases. Per the germline V gene, CDR1 is SQVTM and CDR2 is ANQGSEA. This chain's CDR3 is CSVEPGLDGYTF. The CDR3 DNA reads TGCAGCGTTGAACCAGGGCTGGATGGCTACACCTTC.

This clone was detected only a few times. In DNA, the CDR3 is TGTGCCAGCAGCTTTAGACAGGGGACAGATACGCAGTATTTT. Translating it yields CASSFRQGTDTQYF. The V call is TRBV5-4, the J call TRBJ2-3, with 8 bases fitting TRBD1. The CDR3 runs to 14 residues. V shed 2 bases and J 3 bases; nucleotides not matched to a gene: 2. Germline V CDR1 and CDR2: SGHNT, YYREEE (reference sequence).

The chain carries TRBV2 and TRBJ1-2, with D uncertain. Germline-derived CDR1 and CDR2 are SNHLY and FYNNEI. The length of the CDR3 is 12 residues. Trimming shortened V by 7 bases and J by 7 bases, and 13 bases separated the two germline ends. The CDR3 bases are TGTGCCAGCATGGGGTCACATAGTGGCTACACCTTC. This gives the protein CASMGSHSGYTF.

J is TRBJ2-5 and V is TRBV10-3; weak D call: TRBD1 (5 bases). The J call is in doubt because the DNA end fits TRBJ2-7 better. In germline, CDR1 is ENHRY, CDR2 SYGVKD. This CDR3 contains 13 residues. The CDR3 reads CAIHPGSGYEQYF. The CDR3 DNA reads TGTGCCATCCACCCAGGGTCGGGCTACGAGCAGTACTTC.

The J gene is TRBJ1-3, the V gene TRBV4-1; tentative D call: TRBD1 (5 bases). V shed 3 bases and J shed 2 bases, with 8 bases lying between them. The CDR3 is 14 residues long. CDR1 MGHRA and CDR2 YSYEKL come from the germline V gene. CDR3 DNA: TGCGCCAGCAGCCAGTCCAGGGCTGGAAACACCATATATTTT. Residues: CASSQSRAGNTIYF.

The chain employs TRBV9 and TRBJ1-2; D is ambiguous. Trimming took 5 bases from V and 3 from J, leaving 11 bases between them. The CDR3 has 13 amino acids. Germline loops: CDR1 SGDLS, CDR2 YYNGEE. The chain's CDR3 is CASRGRDHYGYTF. The CDR3 bases are TGTGCCAGCAGGGGGAGAGACCACTATGGCTACACCTTC.

DNA for the CDR3: TGTGCCAGCAGCTTCGATCGGACTAGCACAGATACGCAGTATTTT. Its protein is CASSFDRTSTDTQYF. V is TRBV7-9 and J is TRBJ2-3; perhaps TRBD2 as D (5 bases). The CDR3 has 15 residues. V gave up 3 bases and J gave up 0 bases, with 10 bases separating them. Looked up from germline, CDR1 is SEHNR and CDR2 is FQNEAQ (reference sequence).

The J gene is TRBJ1-2, the V gene TRBV5-6, with TRBD1 matching over 7 bases. The CDR3 is made up of 12 amino acids. Germline V gives CDR1 SGHDT, CDR2 YYEEEE. V shed 7 bases, J shed 7 bases, and the junction held 7 bases outside the gene matches. This chain's CDR3 is CASGLGGRGYTF. DNA of the CDR3: TGTGCCAGCGGATTAGGGGGCCGTGGCTACACCTTC. Supplemented by reference TRBV5-6 and TRBJ1-2, the full variable domain reads DAGVTQSPTHLIKTRGQQVTLRCSPKSGHDTVSWYQQALGQGPQFIFQYYEEEERQRGNFPDRFSGHQFPNYSSELNVNALLLGDSALYLCASGLGGRGYTFGSGTRLTVV.

This clone was recorded a few times. CDR3 sequence: CASSRVGRYNEQFF. The CDR3 DNA sequence: TGTGCCAGCTCCAGGGTAGGGCGCTACAATGAGCAGTTCTTC. The chain has TRBV2 and TRBJ2-1; D possibly corresponds to TRBD1 (5 bases). This CDR3 has 14 amino acids. Germline CDR1 reads SNHLY; CDR2 reads FYNNEI. V was clipped by 8 bases and J by 3 bases, with 14 bases between them.